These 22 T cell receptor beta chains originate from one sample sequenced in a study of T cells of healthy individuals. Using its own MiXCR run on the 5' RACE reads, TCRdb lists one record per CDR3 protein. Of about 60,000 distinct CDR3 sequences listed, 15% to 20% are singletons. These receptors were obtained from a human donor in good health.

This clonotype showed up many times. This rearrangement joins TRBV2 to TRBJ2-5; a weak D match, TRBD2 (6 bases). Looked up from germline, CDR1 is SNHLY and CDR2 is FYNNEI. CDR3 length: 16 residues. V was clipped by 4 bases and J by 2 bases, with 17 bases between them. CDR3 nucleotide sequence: TGTGCCAGCAGTGCTTGGAGGGGAGTGCGGCAAGAGACCCAGTACTTC. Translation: CASSAWRGVRQETQYF.

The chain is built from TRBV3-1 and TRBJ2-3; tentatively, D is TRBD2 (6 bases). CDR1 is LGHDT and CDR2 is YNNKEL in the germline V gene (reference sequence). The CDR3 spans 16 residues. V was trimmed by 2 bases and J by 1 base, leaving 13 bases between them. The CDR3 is CASSQHPGLGTDTQYF. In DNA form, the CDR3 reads TGTGCCAGCAGCCAACATCCGGGACTCGGCACAGATACGCAGTATTTT.

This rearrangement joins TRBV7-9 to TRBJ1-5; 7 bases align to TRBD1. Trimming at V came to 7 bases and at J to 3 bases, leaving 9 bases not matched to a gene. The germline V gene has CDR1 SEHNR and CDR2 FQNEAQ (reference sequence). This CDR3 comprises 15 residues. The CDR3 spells CASTQGDSLNQPQHF. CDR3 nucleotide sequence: TGTGCCAGCACCCAAGGGGACAGCCTCAATCAGCCCCAGCATTTT.

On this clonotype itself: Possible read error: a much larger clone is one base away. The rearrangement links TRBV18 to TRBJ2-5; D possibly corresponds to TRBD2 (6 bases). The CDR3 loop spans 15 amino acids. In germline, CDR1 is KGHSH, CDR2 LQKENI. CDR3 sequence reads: CGSSPLSGRSETQYF. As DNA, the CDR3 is TGTGGCAGCTCACCACTCTCCGGGAGATCAGAGACCCAGTACTTC.

CDR3: CASSQKRTGITDTQYF. The DNA of the CDR3 is TGTGCCAGCAGCCAGAAAAGGACGGGGATAACAGATACGCAGTATTTT. The chain joins TRBV3-1 to TRBJ2-3, with D maybe TRBD2 (5 bases). There are 16 residues in the CDR3. The V gene's germline CDR1 is LGHDT and CDR2 YNNKEL (reference sequence). Trimming cost V 3 bases and J 3 bases, with 16 bases left between them.

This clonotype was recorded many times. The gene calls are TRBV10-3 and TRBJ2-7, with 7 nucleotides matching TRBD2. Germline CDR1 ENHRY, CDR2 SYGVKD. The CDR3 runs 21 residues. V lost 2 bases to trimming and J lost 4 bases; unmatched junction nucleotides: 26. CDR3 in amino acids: CAISEPVAPAADSGQPYEQYF. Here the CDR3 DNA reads TGTGCCATCAGTGAGCCCGTAGCCCCAGCCGCCGATAGCGGGCAGCCTTACGAGCAGTACTTC.

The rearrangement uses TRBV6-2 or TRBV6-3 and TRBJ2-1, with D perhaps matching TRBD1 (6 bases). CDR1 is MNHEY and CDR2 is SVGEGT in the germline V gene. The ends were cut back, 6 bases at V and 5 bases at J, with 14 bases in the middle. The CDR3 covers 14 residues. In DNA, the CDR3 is TGTGCCAGCAGACCCGGGACAAATAACAATGAGCAGTTCTTC. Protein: CASRPGTNNNEQFF.

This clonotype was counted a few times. This CDR3 reads CASSEKFLAGDYEQYF. The CDR3 DNA reads as TGTGCCAGCAGTGAAAAGTTCCTAGCGGGGGATTACGAGCAGTACTTC. The chain recombines TRBV6-1 with TRBJ2-7; TRBD2 matches 10 bases. The CDR3 runs to 16 residues. CDR1 MNHNS and CDR2 SASEGT come from the germline V gene. With V trimmed by 2 bases and J by 4 bases, 8 bases remained unmatched.

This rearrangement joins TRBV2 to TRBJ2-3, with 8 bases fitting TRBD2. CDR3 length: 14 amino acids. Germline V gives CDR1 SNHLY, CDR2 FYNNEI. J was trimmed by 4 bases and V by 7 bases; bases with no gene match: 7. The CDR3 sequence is CASTAGGLPDTQYF. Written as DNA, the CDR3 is TGTGCCAGCACCGCGGGGGGCCTCCCAGATACGCAGTATTTT.

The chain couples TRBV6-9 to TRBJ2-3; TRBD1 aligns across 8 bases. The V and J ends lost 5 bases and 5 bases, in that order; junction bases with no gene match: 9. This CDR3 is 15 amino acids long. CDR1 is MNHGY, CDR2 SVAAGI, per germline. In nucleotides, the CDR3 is TGTGCCAGCAGTCTACAGGGGGTGTACATAGATACGCAGTATTTT. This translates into CASSLQGVYIDTQYF.

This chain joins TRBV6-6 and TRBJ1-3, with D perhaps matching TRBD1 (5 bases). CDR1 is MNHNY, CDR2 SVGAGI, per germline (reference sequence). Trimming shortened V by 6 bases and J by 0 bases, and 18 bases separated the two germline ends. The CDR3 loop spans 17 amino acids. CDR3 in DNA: TGTGCCAGCAGGCCCCTTCCTCAGGGTTCCTCTGGAAACACCATATATTTT. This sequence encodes CASRPLPQGSSGNTIYF.

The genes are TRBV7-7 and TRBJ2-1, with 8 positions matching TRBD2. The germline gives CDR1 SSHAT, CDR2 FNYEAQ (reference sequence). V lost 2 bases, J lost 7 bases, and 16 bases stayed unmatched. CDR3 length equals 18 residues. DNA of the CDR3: TGTGCCAGCAGCTTATACCCTAATACGGGGGGGCCGGTGAATGAGCAGTTCTTC. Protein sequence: CASSLYPNTGGPVNEQFF.

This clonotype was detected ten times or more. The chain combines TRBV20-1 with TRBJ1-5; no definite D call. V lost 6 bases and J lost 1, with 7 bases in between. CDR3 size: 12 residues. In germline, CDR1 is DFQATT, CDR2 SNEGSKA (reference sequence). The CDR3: CSAARSNQPQHF. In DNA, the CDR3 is TGCAGTGCGGCCAGGAGCAATCAGCCCCAGCATTTT.

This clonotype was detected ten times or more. Written as DNA, the CDR3 is TGTGCCAGCAGTAGCCCTTGGGGGGTTAAGACAGATACGCAGTATTTT. Protein product: CASSSPWGVKTDTQYF. The V call is TRBV27, the J call TRBJ2-3; a weak D match, TRBD2 (6 bases). This CDR3 comprises 16 residues. The germline V and J ends were trimmed by 5 bases and 3 bases, with 18 bases remaining between them. Germline loops: CDR1 MNHEY, CDR2 SMNVEV (reference sequence).

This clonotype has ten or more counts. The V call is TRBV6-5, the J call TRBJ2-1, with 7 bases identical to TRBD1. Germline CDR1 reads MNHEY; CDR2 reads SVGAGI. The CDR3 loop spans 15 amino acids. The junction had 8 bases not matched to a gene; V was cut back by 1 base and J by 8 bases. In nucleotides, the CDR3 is TGTGCCAGCAGTTACTTGGCGGACAGGTTCGATGAGCAGTTCTTC. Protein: CASSYLADRFDEQFF.

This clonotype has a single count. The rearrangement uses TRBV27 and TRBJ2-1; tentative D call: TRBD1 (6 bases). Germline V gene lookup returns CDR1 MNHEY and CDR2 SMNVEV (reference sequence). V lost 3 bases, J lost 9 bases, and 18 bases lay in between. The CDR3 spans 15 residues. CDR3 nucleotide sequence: TGTGCCAGCAGTTTGTTGGGCAGGGGCTCCCCTGAGCAGTTCTTC. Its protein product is CASSLLGRGSPEQFF.

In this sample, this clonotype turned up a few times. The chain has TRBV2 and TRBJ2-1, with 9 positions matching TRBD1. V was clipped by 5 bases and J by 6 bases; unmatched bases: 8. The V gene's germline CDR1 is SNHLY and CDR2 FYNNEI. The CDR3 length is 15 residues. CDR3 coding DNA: TGTGCCAGCAGTCCGGGACAGGGTGGACTCAATGAGCAGTTCTTC. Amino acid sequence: CASSPGQGGLNEQFF.

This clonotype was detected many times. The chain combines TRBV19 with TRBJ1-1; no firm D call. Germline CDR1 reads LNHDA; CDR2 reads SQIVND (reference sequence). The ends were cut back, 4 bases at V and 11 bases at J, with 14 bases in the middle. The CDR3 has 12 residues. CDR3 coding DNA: TGTGCCAGTAGTAACAACCGCGAAAACGCTTTCTTT. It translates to CASSNNRENAFF.

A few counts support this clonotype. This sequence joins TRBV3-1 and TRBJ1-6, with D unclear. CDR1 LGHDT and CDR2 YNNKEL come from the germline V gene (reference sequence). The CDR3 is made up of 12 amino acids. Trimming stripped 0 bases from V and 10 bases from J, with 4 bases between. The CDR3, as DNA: TGTGCCAGCAGCCAAGATCGATCACCCCTCCACTTT. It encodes CASSQDRSPLHF.

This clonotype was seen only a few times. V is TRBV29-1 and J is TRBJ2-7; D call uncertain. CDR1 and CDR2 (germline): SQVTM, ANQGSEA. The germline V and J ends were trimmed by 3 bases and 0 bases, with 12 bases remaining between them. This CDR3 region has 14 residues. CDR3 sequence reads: CSVDARNRSYEQYF. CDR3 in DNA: TGCAGCGTTGATGCTCGGAACCGCTCCTACGAGCAGTACTTC.

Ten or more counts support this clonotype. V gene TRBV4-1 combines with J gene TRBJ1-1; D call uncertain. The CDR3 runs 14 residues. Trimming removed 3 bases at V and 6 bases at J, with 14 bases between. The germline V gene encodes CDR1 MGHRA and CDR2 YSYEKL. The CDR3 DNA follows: TGCGCCAGCAGCCAGGGCCCGCGCATACCTGAAGCTTTCTTT. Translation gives CASSQGPRIPEAFF.

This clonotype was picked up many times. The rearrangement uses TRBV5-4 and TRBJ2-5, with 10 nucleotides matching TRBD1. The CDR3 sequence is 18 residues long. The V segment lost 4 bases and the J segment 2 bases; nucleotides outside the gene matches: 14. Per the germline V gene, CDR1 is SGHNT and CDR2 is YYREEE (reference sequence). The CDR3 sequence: CASSRAGQGGLKQETQYF. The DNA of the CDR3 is TGTGCCAGCAGCCGCGCAGGACAGGGGGGACTTAAACAAGAGACCCAGTACTTC.